These 22 T cell receptor beta chains originate from one sample sequenced in a study of blood T cells in healthy people across ages. Together with a sample-barcoded 5' primer, a J-beta primer mix was included in a second PCR lasting roughly 6 to 12 cycles. One entry per CDR3 protein results from TCRdb running MiXCR on the 5' RACE reads. The sample has 1.5 million to 2 million distinct CDR3 sequences; less than 50% are singletons. Specimen: blood. Receptors were obtained from a woman in her thirties or forties in good health.

V and J are TRBV2 and TRBJ2-4, with D hard to call. With 5 bases removed from V and 0 bases from J, the gap between germline ends came to 26 bases. The germline CDR1 and CDR2 sequences are SNHLY and FYNNEI. The CDR3 runs 20 residues. CDR3 sequence: CASSNRAPLGASLAKNIQYF. CDR3 bases: TGTGCCAGCAGTAACCGGGCCCCCCTCGGAGCGAGCCTAGCCAAAAACATTCAGTACTTC.

In its sample, this clonotype was seen a few times. DNA of the CDR3: TGTGCCAGCCGACTCGGACAGGGGCGCACAGATACGCAGTATTTT. This gives the protein CASRLGQGRTDTQYF. The V and J genes are TRBV6-5 and TRBJ2-3, with 9 bases aligning to TRBD1. V dropped 8 bases and J dropped 1; count of bases not matched to a gene: 7. CDR1 and CDR2 (germline): MNHEY, SVGAGI. This CDR3 has 15 residues.

V usage is TRBV28 and J usage is TRBJ1-4; unclear D gene. V was clipped by 7 bases and J by 0 bases, with 6 bases between them. CDR3 length: 13 amino acids. Germline-derived CDR1 and CDR2 are MDHEN and SYDVKM. CDR3 in DNA: TGTGCCAGCATGCGATCAACTAATGAAAAACTGTTTTTT. This translates into CASMRSTNEKLFF.

The rearrangement joins TRBV9 to TRBJ2-1; no definite D call. V lost 3 bases, J lost 11 bases, and 6 bases lay in between. This CDR3 comprises 10 residues. Per germline, CDR1 SGDLS and CDR2 YYNGEE. The CDR3 nucleotides read TGTGCCAGCAGCGACGGACAGCAGTTCTTC. Residues: CASSDGQQFF.

V usage is TRBV6-5 and J usage is TRBJ1-2; D uncertain. CDR3 length: 11 residues. In germline, CDR1 is MNHEY, CDR2 SVGAGI. V was cut by 6 bases and J by 8 bases, with 10 bases left in between. CDR3 region: CASSFLGGYTF. The CDR3 bases are TGTGCCAGCAGCTTCCTGGGCGGCTACACCTTC.

This clonotype was detected only a few times. J is TRBJ1-2 and V is TRBV7-2; no clear D. Between the trimmed V and J ends, which lost 7 bases and 4 bases, there was a span of 22 bases. The CDR3 contains 16 residues. Germline V gene lookup returns CDR1 SGHTA and CDR2 FQGNSA. CDR3 sequence: CASTEDPNRASYGYTF. DNA of the CDR3: TGTGCCAGCACCGAGGACCCCAATAGGGCGTCCTATGGCTACACCTTC.

This chain uses TRBV7-2 with TRBJ2-5, with 11 bases aligning to TRBD2. J lost 2 bases, V lost 5 bases, and 7 bases had no gene match. Looked up from germline, CDR1 is SGHTA and CDR2 is FQGNSA. The CDR3 contains 16 residues. In DNA, the CDR3 is TGTGCCAGCAGCCCGTCGGTAGCGGGGGGGCAAGAGACCCAGTACTTC. Its protein is CASSPSVAGGQETQYF.

The genes are TRBV20-1 and TRBJ2-6; no reliable D call. Germline CDR1 DFQATT, CDR2 SNEGSKA (reference sequence). This CDR3 is built from 15 residues. V lost 5 bases to trimming and J lost 0 bases, with 11 bases between them. The CDR3 sequence is CSAPPVDSGANVLTF. CDR3 bases: TGCAGTGCTCCCCCTGTTGACTCTGGGGCCAACGTCCTGACTTTC.

The chain couples TRBV9 to TRBJ2-3; weak D call: TRBD2 (5 bases). Trimming stripped 3 bases from V and 1 base from J, with 12 bases between. Germline CDR1 is SGDLS and CDR2 is YYNGEE. CDR3 size: 15 residues. The CDR3 loop reads CASSALDGGTDTQYF. The CDR3 coding sequence is TGTGCCAGCAGCGCCCTTGACGGGGGCACAGATACGCAGTATTTT.

This clonotype was detected a few times. The chain couples TRBV28 to TRBJ2-5, with D unresolved. The end of the DNA fits TRBJ2-7 better, so the J call may be wrong. The CDR3 has 12 residues. CDR1 and CDR2 from the germline V gene are MDHEN and SYDVKM. The CDR3 reads CASSGGLIEQYF. The CDR3 DNA reads TGTGCCAGCAGCGGCGGCCTGATCGAGCAGTACTTC.

The J gene is TRBJ2-1, the V gene TRBV11-1, with D possibly being TRBD1 (5 bases). This CDR3 region has 14 residues. Trimming shortened V by 1 base and J by 8 bases, and 12 bases separated the two germline ends. Germline assignment: CDR1 SGHAT and CDR2 FQDESV (reference sequence). CDR3 region: CASSLVDSYHEQFF. The DNA of the CDR3 is TGTGCCAGCAGCTTAGTCGACAGTTACCATGAGCAGTTCTTC.

This clonotype was counted between two and nine times. The V call is TRBV5-1, the J call TRBJ2-1; tentative D call: TRBD1 (6 bases). CDR1 is SGHRS, CDR2 YFSETQ, per germline. Trimming took off 4 bases at V and 6 bases at J, with 14 bases between the two ends. This CDR3 is 14 amino acids long. CDR3 region: CASSRRTAINEQFF. The CDR3 bases are TGCGCCAGCAGCAGACGGACAGCAATCAATGAGCAGTTCTTC.

This clonotype was recorded a few times. This chain links TRBV20-1 with TRBJ1-2; 10 bases align to TRBD1. Per germline, CDR1 DFQATT and CDR2 SNEGSKA (reference sequence). V lost 3 bases, J lost 4 bases, and 5 bases stayed unmatched. CDR3 length: 14 residues. The CDR3 spells CSARGTGAGYGYTF. The CDR3 DNA is TGCAGTGCTAGGGGGACAGGGGCCGGCTATGGCTACACCTTC.

This clonotype turned up a few times. The rearrangement links TRBV2 to TRBJ2-1; D not certain. Germline V gene sequence: CDR1 SNHLY, CDR2 FYNNEI. This CDR3 contains 11 residues. The ends were cut back, 10 bases at V and 6 bases at J, with 10 bases in the middle. The CDR3 is CATLSRNEQFF. CDR3 sequence (DNA): TGTGCCACCCTTAGCCGCAATGAGCAGTTCTTC.

The gene calls are TRBV29-1 and TRBJ2-7; D not certain. V was trimmed by 4 bases and J by 0 bases, leaving 10 bases between them. Germline assignment: CDR1 SQVTM and CDR2 ANQGSEA. The CDR3 contains 13 residues. Here the CDR3 reads CSVADLASYEQYF. Written as DNA, the CDR3 is TGCAGCGTTGCGGACCTTGCCTCCTACGAGCAGTACTTC.

The chain links TRBV20-1 to TRBJ1-2; D ambiguous. Trimming cost V 1 base and J 8 bases, with 14 bases left between them. The CDR3 has 13 residues. CDR1 is DFQATT, CDR2 SNEGSKA, per germline (reference sequence). The CDR3, as DNA: TGCAGTGCTAGAGCATCGGGCCGCGAGGGCTACACCTTC. Translated, it gives CSARASGREGYTF.

The chain couples TRBV6-2 or TRBV6-3 to TRBJ1-2, with TRBD1 matching 8 bases. Germline V gene sequence: CDR1 MNHEY, CDR2 SVGEGT. Losses at the gene ends were 0 bases for V and 6 bases for J; bases not matched to a gene: 9. The CDR3 runs to 16 residues. CDR3 sequence (DNA): TGTGCCAGCAGTTACTCCCCCCGGACAGGGAGGGATGGCTACACCTTC. Translated: CASSYSPRTGRDGYTF.

About this clonotype: A much larger clone lies one base from this, so it may be a read error. The gene calls are TRBV11-2 and TRBJ2-6, with TRBD2 as a possible D gene (6 bases). The CDR3 is 15 residues long. Germline assignment: CDR1 SGHAT and CDR2 FQNNGV. The CDR3 is CASSLAPGGANALTF. Written as DNA, the CDR3 is TGTGCCAGCAGCTTAGCCCCAGGCGGGGCCAACGCCCTGACTTTC.

The chain uses TRBV6-1 and TRBJ2-7, with D possibly called TRBD1 or TRBD2 (5 bases each). CDR1 is MNHNS and CDR2 is SASEGT in the germline V gene. This CDR3 comprises 15 residues. The V end lost 7 bases, the J end lost 0 bases, and 16 bases lay between the germline ends. This chain's CDR3 is CASTLGWGTSYEQYF. The CDR3 bases are TGTGCCAGCACCCTAGGGTGGGGGACCTCCTACGAGCAGTACTTC.

The rearrangement joins TRBV29-1 to TRBJ2-1; 7 bases align to TRBD2. CDR1 and CDR2 from the germline V gene are SQVTM and ANQGSEA. V shed 0 bases and J 10 bases; nucleotides not matched to a gene: 21. The CDR3 covers 18 residues. CDR3 in DNA: TGCAGCGTTGAAGATCAGGGTTCGGGGGGTCTACTACTAAACGAGCAGTTCTTC. Translated, it gives CSVEDQGSGGLLLNEQFF.

The genes are TRBV12-3 or TRBV12-4 and TRBJ1-4; D perhaps matches TRBD1 (6 bases). V lost 1 base and J 8 bases, leaving 11 bases between the germline ends. This CDR3 is built from 14 residues. This CDR3 reads CASSLVGGEEKLFF. The DNA of the CDR3 is TGTGCCAGCAGTTTAGTAGGGGGTGAGGAAAAACTGTTTTTT.

This clonotype showed up just a few times. This chain connects TRBV27 to TRBJ1-1; D unclear. Trimming took 7 bases from V and 3 from J, leaving 6 bases between them. The CDR3 is 11 residues long. The germline CDR1 and CDR2 sequences are MNHEY and SMNVEV (reference sequence). For the CDR3, the DNA is TGTGCCAGCATAGGCTACACTGAAGCTTTCTTT. It translates to CASIGYTEAFF.